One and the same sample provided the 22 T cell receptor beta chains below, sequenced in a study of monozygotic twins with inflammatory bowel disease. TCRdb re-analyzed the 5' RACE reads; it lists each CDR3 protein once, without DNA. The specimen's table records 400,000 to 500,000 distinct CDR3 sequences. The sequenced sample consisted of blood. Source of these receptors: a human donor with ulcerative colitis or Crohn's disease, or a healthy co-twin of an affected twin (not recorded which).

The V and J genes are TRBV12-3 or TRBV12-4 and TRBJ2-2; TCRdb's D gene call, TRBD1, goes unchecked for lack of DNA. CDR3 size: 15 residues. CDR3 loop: CASSPGQGYTGELFF.

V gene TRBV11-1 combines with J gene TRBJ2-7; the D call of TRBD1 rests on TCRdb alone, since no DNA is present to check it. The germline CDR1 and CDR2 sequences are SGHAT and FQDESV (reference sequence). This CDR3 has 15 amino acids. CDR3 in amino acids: CASSSYTGGGYEQYF.

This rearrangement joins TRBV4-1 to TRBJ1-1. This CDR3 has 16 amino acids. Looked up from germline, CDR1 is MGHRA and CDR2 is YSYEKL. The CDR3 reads CASSHKRGTVNTEAFF.

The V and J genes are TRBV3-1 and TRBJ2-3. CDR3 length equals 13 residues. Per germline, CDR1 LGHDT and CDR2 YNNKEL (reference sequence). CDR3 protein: CASSQGFTDTQYF.

The CDR3: CAISVVNGEQYF. V gene TRBV10-3 combines with J gene TRBJ2-7. Per germline, CDR1 ENHRY and CDR2 SYGVKD. The CDR3 has 12 amino acids.

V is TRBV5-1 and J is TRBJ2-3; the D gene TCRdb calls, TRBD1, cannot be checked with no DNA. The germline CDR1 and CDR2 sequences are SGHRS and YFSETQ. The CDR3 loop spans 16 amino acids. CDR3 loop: CASSPVQGAATDTQYF.

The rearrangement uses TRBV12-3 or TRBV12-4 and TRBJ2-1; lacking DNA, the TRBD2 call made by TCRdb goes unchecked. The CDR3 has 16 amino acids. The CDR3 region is CASTSLGESSYNEQFF.

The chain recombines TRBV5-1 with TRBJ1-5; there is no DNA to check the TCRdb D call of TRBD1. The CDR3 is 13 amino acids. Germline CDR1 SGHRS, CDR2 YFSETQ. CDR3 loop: CASSLQGREPQHF.

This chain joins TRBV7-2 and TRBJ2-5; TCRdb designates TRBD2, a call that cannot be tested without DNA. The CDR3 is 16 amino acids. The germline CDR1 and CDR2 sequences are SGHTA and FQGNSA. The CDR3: CASSLAPSGGQETQYF.

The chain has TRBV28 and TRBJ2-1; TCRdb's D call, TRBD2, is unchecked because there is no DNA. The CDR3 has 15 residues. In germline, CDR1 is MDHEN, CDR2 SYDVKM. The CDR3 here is CASRLSSGGLSEQFF.

CDR3 protein: CASRDGPRGYTF. The chain combines TRBV6-1 with TRBJ1-2. CDR1 is MNHNS, CDR2 SASEGT, per germline. CDR3 size: 12 residues.

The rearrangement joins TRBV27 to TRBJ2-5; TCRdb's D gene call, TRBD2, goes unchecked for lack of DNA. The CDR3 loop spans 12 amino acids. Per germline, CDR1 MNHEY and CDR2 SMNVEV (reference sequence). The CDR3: CASSLSGGTQYF.

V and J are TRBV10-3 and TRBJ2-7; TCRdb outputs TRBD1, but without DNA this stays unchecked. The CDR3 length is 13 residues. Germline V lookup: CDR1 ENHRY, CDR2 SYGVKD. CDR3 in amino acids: CAISETTGNEQYF.

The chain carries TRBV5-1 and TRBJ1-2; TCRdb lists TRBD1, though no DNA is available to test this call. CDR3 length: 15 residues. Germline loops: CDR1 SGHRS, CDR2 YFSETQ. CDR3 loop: CASSSVTERPGGYTF.

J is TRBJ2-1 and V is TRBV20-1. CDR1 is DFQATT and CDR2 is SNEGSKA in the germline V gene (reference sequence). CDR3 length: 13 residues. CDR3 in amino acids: CSAAGAPILEQFF.

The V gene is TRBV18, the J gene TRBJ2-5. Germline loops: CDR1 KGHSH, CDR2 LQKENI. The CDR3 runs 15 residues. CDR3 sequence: CASSPRDGTQETQYF.

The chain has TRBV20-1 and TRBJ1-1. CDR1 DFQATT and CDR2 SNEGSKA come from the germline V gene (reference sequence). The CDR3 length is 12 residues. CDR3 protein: CSARKIEPEAFF.

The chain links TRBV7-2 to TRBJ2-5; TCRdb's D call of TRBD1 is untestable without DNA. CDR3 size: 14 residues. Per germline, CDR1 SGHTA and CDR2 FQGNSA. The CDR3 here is CASSFPGAQETQYF.

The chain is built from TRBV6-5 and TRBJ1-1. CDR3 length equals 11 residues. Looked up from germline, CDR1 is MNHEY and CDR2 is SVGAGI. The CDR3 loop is CASSSWQEAFF.

The CDR3 reads CATSPGGSGIRNGYTF. J is TRBJ1-2 and V is TRBV15; lacking DNA, the TRBD1 call made by TCRdb goes unchecked. CDR1 LNHNV and CDR2 YYDKDF come from the germline V gene (reference sequence). This CDR3 is 16 amino acids long.

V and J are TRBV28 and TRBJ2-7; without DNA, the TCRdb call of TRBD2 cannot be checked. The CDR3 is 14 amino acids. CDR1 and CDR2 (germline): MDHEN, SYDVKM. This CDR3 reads CASCPIGSRYEQYF.

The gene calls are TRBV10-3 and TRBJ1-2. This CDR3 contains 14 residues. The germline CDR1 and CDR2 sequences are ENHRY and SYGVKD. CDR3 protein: CAISEGLQRRGYTF.